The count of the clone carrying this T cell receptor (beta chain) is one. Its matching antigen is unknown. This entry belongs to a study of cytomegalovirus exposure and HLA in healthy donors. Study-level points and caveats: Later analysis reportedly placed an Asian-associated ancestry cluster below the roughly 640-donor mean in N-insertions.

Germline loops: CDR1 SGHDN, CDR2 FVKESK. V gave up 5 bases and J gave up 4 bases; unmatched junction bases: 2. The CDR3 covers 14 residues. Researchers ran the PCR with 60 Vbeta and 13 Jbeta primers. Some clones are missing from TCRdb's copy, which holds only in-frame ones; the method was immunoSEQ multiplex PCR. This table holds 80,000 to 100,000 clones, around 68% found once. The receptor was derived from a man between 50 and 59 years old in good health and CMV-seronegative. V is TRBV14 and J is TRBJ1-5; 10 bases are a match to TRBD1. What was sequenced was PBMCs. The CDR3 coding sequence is TGTGCCAGCAGCAGGACAGGGGGGAATCAGCCCCAGCATTTT. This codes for CASSRTGGNQPQHF.